The next 12 T cell receptor beta chains were all read from a single sample in a study of T cell responses to AZD1222 COVID-19 vaccine. TCRdb's copy holds only in-frame clones and misses some; the assay was immunoSEQ multiplex PCR. The sample lists about 130,000 clones; 90% were seen once. Sequenced here: peripheral blood, sampled on day 0 of AZD1222 vaccination. The receptors shown here come from an adult in good health.

The V gene is TRBV2, the J gene TRBJ1-1; D is undetermined. Germline V CDR1 and CDR2: SNHLY, FYNNEI. The CDR3 runs 13 residues. V was clipped by 5 bases and J by 5 bases, with 12 bases between them. For the CDR3, the DNA is TGTGCCAGCAGTCTAGGGAGCGAGACTGAAGCTTTCTTT. Translated, it gives CASSLGSETEAFF. Full variable domain (remainder filled in from reference TRBV2 and TRBJ1-1): EPEVTQTPSHQVTQMGQEVILRCVPISNHLYFYWYRQILGQKVEFLVSFYNNEISEKSEIFDDQFSVERPDGSNFTLKIRSTKLEDSAMYFCASSLGSETEAFFGQGTRLTVV.

V and J are TRBV10-3 and TRBJ2-1; 9 nucleotides agree with TRBD2. The CDR3 is made up of 13 amino acids. Germline V gives CDR1 ENHRY, CDR2 SYGVKD. V lost 8 bases and J lost 8; bases outside the gene matches: 7. The CDR3 bases are TGTGCCATCCGGGTAGCGGGGGCCTATGAGCAGTTCTTC. Translating gives CAIRVAGAYEQFF.

The chain recombines TRBV11-2 with TRBJ1-4; D ambiguous. The length of the CDR3 is 11 residues. Trimming cost V 7 bases and J 3 bases, with 3 bases left between them. Looked up from germline, CDR1 is SGHAT and CDR2 is FQNNGV. CDR3 sequence reads: CASIANEKLFF. The DNA for the CDR3 is TGTGCCAGCATAGCTAATGAAAAACTGTTTTTT.

This chain uses TRBV6-5 with TRBJ1-2; a weak D match, TRBD1 (5 bases). Per germline, CDR1 MNHEY and CDR2 SVGAGI. The V end was cut by 7 bases, the J end by 6 bases, with 18 bases between. This CDR3 has 14 amino acids. For the CDR3, the DNA is TGTGCCAGCACTACAGCGGGGGGATGGGATGGCTACACCTTC. This codes for CASTTAGGWDGYTF.

J is TRBJ1-6 and V is TRBV13; 11 bases align to TRBD1. CDR3 size: 14 residues. V lost 5 bases, J lost 10 bases, and 4 bases stayed unmatched. Germline-derived CDR1 and CDR2 are PRHDT and FYEKMQ (reference sequence). CDR3 nucleotides: TGTGCCAGCAGCCTCGGACAGGGGGCGTCACCCCTCCACTTT. Amino acid sequence: CASSLGQGASPLHF.

The gene calls are TRBV5-6 and TRBJ1-4; D remains ambiguous. This CDR3 is built from 14 residues. Germline CDR1 reads SGHDT; CDR2 reads YYEEEE. V was clipped by 2 bases and J by 3 bases, with 8 bases between them. The CDR3 is CASSFGGSNEKLFF. The DNA for the CDR3 is TGTGCCAGCAGCTTTGGAGGATCTAATGAAAAACTGTTTTTT.

This clone was detected once. The chain uses TRBV27 and TRBJ2-2; TRBD2 matches 10 bases. V dropped 6 bases and J dropped 4; count of bases not matched to a gene: 8. Per germline, CDR1 MNHEY and CDR2 SMNVEV (reference sequence). This CDR3 has 16 residues. DNA for the CDR3: TGTGCCAGCAGCCCGGGTACTAGCGGGATCACCGGGGAGCTGTTTTTT. This sequence encodes CASSPGTSGITGELFF.

V is TRBV20-1 and J is TRBJ2-3, with TRBD2 matching 10 bases. Trimming at V came to 8 bases and at J to 6 bases, leaving 2 bases not matched to a gene. Germline CDR1 and CDR2: DFQATT and SNEGSKA (reference sequence). The CDR3 length is 11 residues. The CDR3 loop reads CSSGGADTQYF. The CDR3 nucleotides read TGCAGTAGCGGGGGGGCGGATACGCAGTATTTT.

The chain recombines TRBV18 with TRBJ1-4; no reliable D call. The CDR3 runs to 15 residues. The V gene lost 2 bases and the J gene lost 5 bases, with 12 bases spanning the gap. The V gene's germline CDR1 is KGHSH and CDR2 LQKENI. The CDR3 DNA is TGTGCCAGCTCACCAATGGACGTCAAAAATGAAAAACTGTTTTTT. This codes for CASSPMDVKNEKLFF.

The chain couples TRBV9 to TRBJ2-7; no firm D call. CDR3 length equals 14 residues. Trimming cost V 4 bases and J 1 base, with 12 bases left between them. Germline V lookup: CDR1 SGDLS, CDR2 YYNGEE. CDR3 residues: CASSPHGISYEQYF. CDR3 DNA: TGTGCCAGCAGCCCCCATGGGATTTCCTACGAGCAGTACTTC.

This sequence joins TRBV5-5 and TRBJ1-1; D is undetermined. Germline V gene data show CDR1 as SGHKS and CDR2 as YYEKEE (reference sequence). Trimming pared 1 base from V and 2 bases from J, leaving 9 bases between. The CDR3 extends over 14 amino acids. The CDR3 DNA reads TGTGCCAGCAGCTTGTATCTCGGAAACACTGAAGCTTTCTTT. This sequence encodes CASSLYLGNTEAFF.

J is TRBJ1-1 and V is TRBV12-3 or TRBV12-4, with a possible D match to TRBD1 (5 bases). Trimming removed 6 bases from V and 3 bases from J, with 11 bases in between. The CDR3 is 13 residues long. DNA for the CDR3: TGTGCCAGCAGGCCTGGGACCCACACTGAAGCTTTCTTT. Translating gives CASRPGTHTEAFF.